This T cell receptor beta chain was obtained from a study of memory CD4+ T cells and cytomegalovirus serostatus (dated 2019 in TCRdb). Turning to the overall study: The cohort included around 35 healthy adults from Belgium, of whom 9 were CMV seropositive and approximately 24 were CMV seronegative. To replicate a published TCR-based CMV serostatus classifier, the study sequenced CD4+ memory TCRbeta repertoires from a Belgian cohort whose cytomegalovirus serostatus was known.

A FACSAria II was used to sort memory CD4+ T cells, defined as single viable CD3+CD4+CD8-CD45RO+ cells. To determine CMV serostatus, a Roche Elecsys assay was used that detects serum IgG against CMV pp150, pp28, p38 and p52. Following thawing, total CD4+ T cells were enriched through positive selection using CD4 magnetic microbeads. Samples originated from another study that specifically interrogated the CD4+ T cell memory repertoire. Following standard operating procedures, peripheral blood mononuclear cells were isolated and cryopreserved, while serum was kept at -80 degrees C. The staining relied on CD3-PerCP (BW264/56), CD4-APC (RPA-T4), CD45RO-PE (UCHT1) and CD8-Pacific Orange (3B5) antibodies, and Sytox blue was used to exclude non-viable cells. V is cut by 8 bases and J by 3 bases, and the space between the germline ends is 16 bases. Via the germline V gene (reference sequence), CDR1 is LNHDA and CDR2 SQIVND. The CDR3 spans 14 residues, from the cysteine through the phenylalanine. The entry retains the CDR3 DNA only, 42 bases that are in frame from base 1.

The investigation overall reported the following: Among the 150 or so previously reported CMV-associated TCRbeta sequences, some 62 showed up in the CD4+ memory repertoires, with each one found in between one and five individuals. For CMV serostatus prediction, a median bootstrapped AUC of approximately 0.95 was reached with the original framework, and a median bootstrapped AUC of 0.91 was reached with a US-trained random forest. The results were interpreted as suggesting that the CMV-associated TCR signature is mostly present in the CD4+ memory repertoire. Only CD4+CD45RO+ memory cells were sequenced, in contrast to the original study, which included naive and memory CD4+ and CD8+ populations. On the Belgian cohort, the classifier based on the original framework reached a median bootstrapped AUC of about 0.96, with a 95% CI of 0.76-1.00.

This clone was detected a few times. The antigen it binds to is not known. Base qualities are missing; no much larger clone stands one base away. The Quick-DNA Microprep Kit was used to extract genomic DNA from the sorted cells. Amplification of TCRbeta DNA was done with the immunoSEQ hsTCRbeta kit, following the protocol from the manufacturer. An Illumina MiSeq instrument was used to sequence the TCRbeta libraries. The authors' pipeline ran thus. Removing out-of-frame sequences left 2,204,828 distinct TCRbeta sequences, an average of about 67,000 per individual. Each individual was scored according to the count of 160 or so previously reported CMV-associated TCRbeta sequences and the total productive distinct TCRbeta count. A beta-binomial model was reimplemented in Python, and random forests from scikit-learn, run with default parameters, were trained on data from the US cohort. On the Belgian cohort, classifier performance was reported as the median AUC, along with percentile confidence intervals, across 10,000 bootstrap iterations. TCRdb holds this immuneACCESS table with in-frame rearrangements only. Some clones are missing; in checked studies, unresolved V genes explain under half, and the rest has no known cause. V and J calls and clone size are those listed in that table; D and trimming were worked out from the DNA. The sample yields almost 45,000 clones; 70% to 80% were counted once. The ten largest clones represent about 1.1% of the sample.

The sequence was collected from an adult in good health and CMV-seronegative. Sequenced material: memory CD4+ T cells from blood. Rearrangement joined TRBV19 to TRBJ1-1; 5 matching bases give a weak D call of TRBD1. For the CDR3, the sequence is CASRPGGVDTEAFF. The DNA reads TGTGCCAGTCGCCCCGGGGGGGTGGACACTGAAGCTTTCTTT.